This T cell receptor beta chain stems from a study of CD8 T cells in Susac syndrome. Whole-study context: Intravenous immunoglobulin alone or corticosteroids were being given to patients with Susac syndrome at blood draw, unless they were therapy-naive.

The RNA, about 0.5 to 1 ug, was put through reverse transcription using random hexamers. In TCRdb, the immunoSEQ multiplex PCR reads were re-called with MiXCR into one record per CDR3 protein. The table has approximately 87,000 distinct CDR3 sequences, about 96% seen once. This clonotype appeared once. CD8+ and CD4+ T cells from blood underwent TCR beta sequencing, which was carried out in a high-throughput format. Negative isolation was used for CD8+ and CD4+ T cells, and FACS enrichment was applied to TEMRA cells. V trimming: 3 bases; J trimming: 4 bases; junction bases outside the gene matches: 11. The CDR3 extends over 16 amino acids. Germline-derived CDR1 and CDR2 are SQVTM and ANQGSEA.

The chain is built from TRBV29-1 and TRBJ2-1, with 8 bases identical to TRBD2. Sequencing was performed on CD8+ T cells from PBMCs. The source of this sequence is a human donor with Susac syndrome. The CDR3 DNA reads TGCAGCGTTGACGGGACGGCTAGCGGGCCGTACAATGAGCAGTTCTTC. Translation: CSVDGTASGPYNEQFF.